One and the same sample provided the 2 T cell receptor beta chains below, sequenced in a study of cytomegalovirus exposure and HLA in healthy donors. PCR amplification relied on 60 Vbeta primers (plus 13 Jbeta primers). This table comes from immunoSEQ multiplex PCR, and its TCRdb copy is limited to in-frame clones, with some not included. Here the sample spans 120,000 to 150,000 clones, under 80% being singletons. Sequencing input: PBMCs. The receptors come from a male donor in good health and CMV-seronegative.

The chain couples TRBV30 to TRBJ2-5; D is ambiguous. Trimming took off 2 bases at V and 0 bases at J, with 4 bases between the two ends. This CDR3 has 12 amino acids. Per germline, CDR1 GTSNPN and CDR2 SVGIG (reference sequence). CDR3 bases: TGTGCCTGGAGTAGAGACCAAGAGACCCAGTACTTC. It yields the protein CAWSRDQETQYF.

This clone was counted once. The V and J genes are TRBV25-1 and TRBJ2-1; 10 nucleotides agree with TRBD2. This CDR3 is built from 13 residues. CDR1 and CDR2 from the germline V gene are MGHDK and SYGVNS. The J segment lost 5 bases and the V segment lost 7 bases, leaving 2 bases of the junction unmatched. CDR3 sequence: CASTGLADNEQFF. DNA of the CDR3: TGTGCCAGCACCGGACTAGCGGACAATGAGCAGTTCTTC.